This is a list of T cell receptor beta chains from one sample in a study of T-cell memory formation after mild COVID-19. In TCRdb, the 5' RACE reads were re-called with MiXCR into one record per CDR3 protein. The sample carries over 300,000 distinct CDR3 sequences, approximately 22% recorded once. Sequenced input: PBMCs or a T cell subset sorted from them (not recorded which). These receptors all come from a man aged 18 to 29 who had mild COVID-19 (a few samples of this study predate the infection). Cell type and time point are not known. The CDR3 runs from the conserved cysteine through the conserved F or W. D genes are given only for firm matches. Rows give clone size only sometimes, using once, few, many, or a class for an expanded clone.

d_call j_call v_call clone_size cdr3_aa cdr3_nt
TRBD1 TRBJ2-5 TRBV2 few CASRGTVAETQYF TGTGCCAGCAGGGGGACAGTGGCAGAGACCCAGTACTTC
TRBD1 TRBJ1-2 TRBV7-9 . CASSLGGQGRIYGYTF TGTGCCAGCAGCTTAGGGGGACAGGGGCGGATCTATGGCTACACCTTC
. TRBJ2-2 TRBV6-5 few CASSTRITGELFF TGTGCCAGCAGTACACGAATCACCGGGGAGCTGTTTTTT
TRBD2 TRBJ2-5 TRBV2 few CASKGLAGEETQYF TGTGCCAGCAAAGGACTAGCGGGGGAAGAGACCCAGTACTTC
. TRBJ2-5 TRBV29-1 few CSVPRQGRAQETQYF TGCAGCGTCCCCCGGCAGGGCAGAGCCCAAGAGACCCAGTACTTC
. TRBJ1-6 TRBV20-1 few CSASVGRRSYNSPLHF TGCAGTGCTAGCGTGGGCAGGAGGTCCTATAATTCACCCCTCCACTTT
TRBD2 TRBJ2-5 TRBV7-9 few CASSSRGLAKQETQYF TGTGCCAGCAGCTCCCGAGGACTAGCGAAGCAAGAGACCCAGTACTTC
. TRBJ1-4 TRBV15 . CATSTGFGNEKLFF TGTGCCACCAGTACAGGGTTCGGGAATGAAAAACTGTTTTTT
TRBD1 TRBJ2-7 TRBV7-6 many CASSWDTGGNEQYF TGTGCCAGCAGCTGGGACACAGGGGGCAACGAGCAGTACTTC
. TRBJ2-5 TRBV7-9 . CASRISRGGSQETQYF TGTGCCAGCAGAATCTCCCGCGGAGGGTCCCAAGAGACCCAGTACTTC
. TRBJ2-2 TRBV2 . CASTSNTGELFF TGTGCCAGCACCAGTAACACCGGGGAGCTGTTTTTT
. TRBJ2-3 TRBV28 few CASRDPGQTTDTQYF TGTGCCAGCAGAGACCCTGGACAGACCACAGATACGCAGTATTTT
. TRBJ2-7 TRBV7-8 many CASSLRVYEQYF TGTGCCAGCAGCCTCAGGGTCTACGAGCAGTACTTC
. TRBJ1-5 TRBV4-1 few CASSQVRGGQPQHF TGCGCCAGCAGCCAAGTACGGGGGGGTCAGCCCCAGCATTTT
. TRBJ2-7 TRBV7-9 few CASSSENYEQYF TGTGCCAGCAGCTCCGAGAACTACGAGCAGTACTTC
. TRBJ1-2 TRBV6-5 many CASSYGMGASYGYTF TGTGCCAGCAGTTACGGTATGGGGGCCAGCTATGGCTACACCTTC
. TRBJ2-7 TRBV7-8 few CASSQHYEQYF TGTGCCAGCAGCCAGCACTACGAGCAGTACTTC
TRBD1 TRBJ1-5 TRBV6-2/TRBV6-3 . CASSPWTGEYNQPQHF TGTGCCAGCAGTCCTTGGACAGGGGAGTACAATCAGCCCCAGCATTTT
. TRBJ2-1 TRBV4-2 many CASSQVGGSRYNEQFF TGTGCCAGCAGCCAAGTGGGGGGCTCCCGCTACAATGAGCAGTTCTTC
. TRBJ2-2 TRBV4-3 . CASSQGILVAYTGELFF TGCGCCAGCAGCCAAGGAATCTTAGTCGCGTATACCGGGGAGCTGTTTTTT
. TRBJ2-2 TRBV5-1 . CASSLAQGSTWELFF TGCGCCAGCAGCTTGGCTCAGGGGAGCACCTGGGAGCTGTTTTTT
. TRBJ1-4 TRBV9 few CASSVGSGTTNEKLFF TGTGCCAGCAGCGTAGGTTCCGGTACAACTAATGAAAAACTGTTTTTT
. TRBJ2-5 TRBV7-2 . CASSTVLGGEETQYF TGTGCCAGCAGTACGGTTTTGGGGGGAGAAGAGACCCAGTACTTC
. TRBJ1-2 TRBV7-2 few CASSFNFNYGYTF TGTGCCAGCAGCTTTAATTTTAACTATGGCTACACCTTC
TRBD1 TRBJ1-6 TRBV5-1 many CASSLWGQGIDSPLHF TGCGCCAGCAGCTTGTGGGGACAGGGAATCGATTCACCCCTCCACTTT
. TRBJ1-5 TRBV20-1 . CSAEVISNQPQHF TGCAGTGCTGAGGTGATTAGCAATCAGCCCCAGCATTTT
TRBD2 TRBJ2-3 TRBV6-6 . CASRPPGLAGGPRNHTQYF TGTGCCAGCAGGCCCCCCGGACTAGCGGGGGGGCCGAGGAACCATACGCAGTATTTT
TRBD2 TRBJ2-4 TRBV4-1 many CASSQTRATSVPIAKNIQYF TGCGCCAGCAGCCAAACCAGGGCTACTAGCGTTCCAATAGCCAAAAACATTCAGTACTTC
. TRBJ2-2 TRBV12-3/TRBV12-4 few CASSLGPGGRNTGELFF TGTGCCAGCAGTTTGGGGCCAGGGGGGCGAAACACCGGGGAGCTGTTTTTT